The 31 T cell receptor beta chains in this list originate from one sample, sequenced in a study of a mutant IDH1 vaccine in newly diagnosed glioma. Data came from immunoSEQ multiplex PCR; TCRdb stores just in-frame clones and leaves some out. The sample contains some 60,000 clones, roughly nine tenths of which appear only once. The time point: week 35, safety follow-up. Alongside topical imiquimod, each dose of vaccine comprised 300 ug of mutant IDH1 20-mer peptide. Their antigen targets remain unknown. The input for sequencing was PBMCs, taken from a glioma patient whose treatment included an IDH1 peptide vaccine. Source of these receptors: a man aged 35 to 55 with glioma.

The chain couples TRBV7-9 to TRBJ2-6, with 8 positions matching TRBD2. Germline V gene sequence: CDR1 SEHNR, CDR2 FQNEAQ (reference sequence). The V segment lost 4 bases and the J segment 0 bases; nucleotides outside the gene matches: 2. This CDR3 contains 16 residues. The CDR3 sequence: CASSSRGGSGANVLTF. The CDR3 DNA follows: TGTGCCAGCAGCTCCCGGGGGGGCTCTGGGGCCAACGTCCTGACTTTC.

The chain couples TRBV6-5 to TRBJ2-2, with D uncertain. Per germline, CDR1 MNHEY and CDR2 SVGAGI. This CDR3 has 13 residues. V gave up 6 bases and J gave up 8 bases, with 13 bases separating them. The CDR3 DNA follows: TGTGCCAGCAGAACGGGTACACCGGGGGAGCTGTTTTTT. It encodes CASRTGTPGELFF.

The V gene is TRBV7-6, the J gene TRBJ2-2; TRBD2 agrees at 9 bases. This CDR3 is built from 17 residues. In germline, CDR1 is SGHVS, CDR2 FNYEAQ. V trimming: 2 bases; J trimming: 2 bases; junction bases outside the gene matches: 6. The CDR3 reads CASSLRLREGNTGELFF. CDR3 DNA sequence: TGTGCCAGCAGCTTACGGTTGCGGGAGGGTAACACCGGGGAGCTGTTTTTT.

This clone has only one observation. The genes are TRBV2 and TRBJ2-7; D may match TRBD1 or TRBD2 (5 bases each). This CDR3 has 14 residues. From germline, CDR1 is SNHLY and CDR2 FYNNEI. The V gene lost 6 bases and the J gene lost 6 bases, with 18 bases spanning the gap. The CDR3, as DNA: TGTGCCAGCAGAATCCAAGGCACTGGGGGCGAGCAGTACTTC. It is translated as CASRIQGTGGEQYF.

This chain uses TRBV7-9 with TRBJ1-2, with 8 bases that match TRBD1. Germline V lookup: CDR1 SEHNR, CDR2 FQNEAQ (reference sequence). Trimming removed 2 bases from V and 9 bases from J; junction bases left unmatched: 5. The CDR3 covers 13 residues. The CDR3 DNA follows: TGTGCCAGCAGCTTATCAGGGGGCGCACGCTACACCTTC. Encoded protein: CASSLSGGARYTF. Drawing the rest from reference TRBV7-9 and TRBJ1-2, the complete variable domain is DTGVSQNPRHKITKRGQNVTFRCDPISEHNRLYWYRQTLGQGPEFLTYFQNEAQLEKSRLLSDRFSAERPKGSFSTLEIQRTEQGDSAMYLCASSLSGGARYTFGSGTRLTVV.

This rearrangement joins TRBV6-6 to TRBJ2-7; a weak D match, TRBD1 (5 bases). CDR1 is MNHNY and CDR2 is SVGAGI in the germline V gene (reference sequence). The CDR3 has 11 residues. The V end lost 6 bases, the J end lost 5 bases, and 8 bases lay between the germline ends. The CDR3 loop is CASRGRDEQYF. In nucleotides, the CDR3 is TGTGCCAGCAGGGGGCGCGACGAGCAGTACTTC.

The chain links TRBV2 to TRBJ2-7; 14 nucleotides match TRBD2. The CDR3 loop spans 14 amino acids. Germline assignment: CDR1 SNHLY and CDR2 FYNNEI. Trimming took 5 bases from V and 7 from J; bases not matched to a gene: 4. The CDR3 sequence: CASSRGTSGGEQYF. CDR3 in DNA: TGTGCCAGCAGTAGGGGGACTAGCGGGGGAGAGCAGTACTTC.

CDR3 region: CASNGTSGSYNEQFF. The DNA of the CDR3 is TGCGCCAGCAATGGGACTAGCGGATCCTACAATGAGCAGTTCTTC. J is TRBJ2-1 and V is TRBV10-1; 11 bases map to TRBD2. CDR1 and CDR2 from the germline V gene are WNHNN and SYGVQD (reference sequence). This CDR3 comprises 15 residues. Trimming removed 7 bases from V and 1 base from J; junction bases left unmatched: 3.

This sequence joins TRBV6-6 and TRBJ2-3; unclear D gene. The germline V gene has CDR1 MNHNY and CDR2 SVGAGI (reference sequence). The CDR3 contains 11 residues. The V gene lost 6 bases and the J gene lost 6 bases, with 7 bases spanning the gap. As DNA, the CDR3 is TGTGCCAGCAGATCCCGGGATACGCAGTATTTT. This translates into CASRSRDTQYF.

The chain joins TRBV7-2 to TRBJ1-2; D might be TRBD1 (5 bases). The CDR3 spans 15 residues. Trimming shortened V by 3 bases and J by 3 bases, and 14 bases separated the two germline ends. The germline V gene encodes CDR1 SGHTA and CDR2 FQGNSA. This CDR3 is CASSFQALGDYGYTF. CDR3 nucleotide sequence: TGTGCCAGCAGCTTTCAGGCGTTAGGGGACTATGGCTACACCTTC.

The genes are TRBV7-2 and TRBJ2-1, with TRBD2 matching over 14 bases. CDR1 is SGHTA and CDR2 is FQGNSA in the germline V gene. V lost 1 base and J lost 9; bases outside the gene matches: 8. The CDR3 loop spans 17 amino acids. CDR3 protein: CASSLGTPGLAGVEQFF. In DNA form, the CDR3 reads TGTGCCAGCAGCTTAGGAACTCCGGGACTAGCGGGAGTTGAGCAGTTCTTC.

The chain combines TRBV9 with TRBJ2-3; D remains unclear. V lost 4 bases and J 2 bases, leaving 8 bases between the germline ends. Germline V gene data show CDR1 as SGDLS and CDR2 as YYNGEE. The CDR3 contains 13 residues. CDR3 DNA sequence: TGTGCCAGCAGCACCCATTACACAGATACGCAGTATTTT. This translates into CASSTHYTDTQYF. The variable domain in full, with the rest retrieved from reference TRBV9 and TRBJ2-3, is DSGVTQTPKHLITATGQRVTLRCSPRSGDLSVYWYQQSLDQGLQFLIQYYNGEERAKGNILERFSAQQFPDLHSELNLSSLELGDSALYFCASSTHYTDTQYFGPGTRLTVL.

The chain joins TRBV5-4 to TRBJ2-2; TRBD1 is a possible D gene (6 bases). The CDR3 totals 15 residues. V lost 0 bases and J 3 bases, leaving 9 bases between the germline ends. Germline V gene lookup returns CDR1 SGHNT and CDR2 YYREEE (reference sequence). CDR3 sequence reads: CASSLDRDDTGELFF. The CDR3 DNA reads TGTGCCAGCAGCTTGGACAGGGATGACACCGGGGAGCTGTTTTTT.

The chain combines TRBV7-2 with TRBJ1-2; the D is unclear. The length of the CDR3 is 14 residues. V lost 0 bases to trimming and J lost 13 bases, with 18 bases between them. Germline loops: CDR1 SGHTA, CDR2 FQGNSA. CDR3 DNA: TGTGCCAGCAGCTTAGCGAAGGCGCGGAGCGGAGGCACCTTC. This sequence encodes CASSLAKARSGGTF.

V and J are TRBV14 and TRBJ2-7; possibly TRBD1 or TRBD2 for D (6 bases each). Per the germline V gene, CDR1 is SGHDN and CDR2 is FVKESK. With 5 bases removed from V and 0 bases from J, the gap between germline ends came to 17 bases. This CDR3 spans 16 amino acids. DNA for the CDR3: TGTGCCAGCAGCTACGGGGGCCTGGCCTCCTCCTACGAGCAGTACTTC. This translates into CASSYGGLASSYEQYF.

The chain uses TRBV9 and TRBJ2-1; D may be TRBD1 (5 bases). This CDR3 contains 13 residues. V was pared by 4 bases and J by 5 bases, with 10 bases between. Germline V gives CDR1 SGDLS, CDR2 YYNGEE. This chain's CDR3 is CASSWGFNNEQFF. CDR3 coding DNA: TGTGCCAGCAGCTGGGGCTTTAACAATGAGCAGTTCTTC.

This chain uses TRBV7-9 with TRBJ2-1; TRBD1 matches at 9 bases. V lost 5 bases to trimming and J lost 7 bases; unmatched junction nucleotides: 9. Germline CDR1 and CDR2: SEHNR and FQNEAQ (reference sequence). The CDR3 length is 15 residues. The CDR3 DNA sequence: TGTGCCAGCAGCCTCCGACAGGGGGGGATAAATGAGCAGTTCTTC. Translation gives CASSLRQGGINEQFF.

The chain uses TRBV19 and TRBJ2-7; no firm D call. V lost 5 bases, J lost 4 bases, and 15 bases lay in between. The CDR3 is 14 amino acids. The germline gives CDR1 LNHDA, CDR2 SQIVND (reference sequence). The CDR3 loop is CASSPPTDYYEQYF. CDR3 DNA sequence: TGTGCCAGTAGTCCTCCGACTGATTATTACGAGCAGTACTTC.

V gene TRBV11-2 combines with J gene TRBJ1-5; 9 nucleotides align to TRBD1. From germline, CDR1 is SGHAT and CDR2 FQNNGV. Germline trimming cut 5 bases from V and 5 bases from J; bases unmatched to any gene: 7. The CDR3 is 15 residues long. The DNA for the CDR3 is TGTGCCAGCAGCCCGGGACAGGGAGCGGATCAGCCCCAGCATTTT. Its translation: CASSPGQGADQPQHF.

This chain joins TRBV7-3 and TRBJ2-7; 8 bases fit TRBD1. CDR1 SGHTA and CDR2 FQGTGA come from the germline V gene. The CDR3 totals 14 residues. After removal of 3 bases from V and 6 bases from J, the junction contained 7 bases not matched to a gene. The CDR3 sequence: CASSFGQGPREQYF. The CDR3 DNA is TGTGCCAGCAGCTTCGGACAGGGACCCCGCGAGCAGTACTTC.

Worth noting for this clone: One end of the junction varies from germline; a read error may be responsible. The gene calls are TRBV6-9 and TRBJ2-3; D is undetermined. The germline CDR1 and CDR2 sequences are MNHGY and SVAAGI. The CDR3 loop spans 11 amino acids. Here the CDR3 reads CASTIQPWLTF. CDR3 sequence (DNA): TGTGCCAGCACTATACAGCCATGGTTGACTTTT.

This rearrangement joins TRBV19 to TRBJ1-2, with D hard to call. This CDR3 comprises 16 residues. Germline loops: CDR1 LNHDA, CDR2 SQIVND (reference sequence). The V end was cut by 5 bases, the J end by 1 base, with 17 bases between. CDR3 protein: CASSPPPWLVNYGYTF. The CDR3 DNA follows: TGTGCCAGTAGTCCTCCACCTTGGCTGGTTAACTATGGCTACACCTTC.

This rearrangement joins TRBV28 to TRBJ1-2; the match to TRBD1 covers 9 bases. The CDR3 runs to 17 residues. CDR1 is MDHEN, CDR2 SYDVKM, per germline. After removal of 1 base from V and 2 bases from J, the junction contained 8 bases not matched to a gene. CDR3: CASSLFGQGSSNYGYTF. Written as DNA, the CDR3 is TGTGCCAGCAGTTTATTCGGACAGGGGAGTTCCAACTATGGCTACACCTTC.

This clone was counted only a few times. The chain couples TRBV5-8 to TRBJ1-3; tentative D call: TRBD1 (5 bases). CDR3 length: 17 residues. Trimming took off 3 bases at V and 0 bases at J, with 16 bases between the two ends. The V gene's germline CDR1 is SGHTS and CDR2 YDEGEE. The CDR3 loop is CASSWGSGPTSGNTIYF. Here the CDR3 DNA reads TGTGCCAGCAGCTGGGGATCAGGGCCTACCTCTGGAAACACCATATATTTT. Complete variable domain (other parts from reference TRBV5-8 and TRBJ1-3): EAGVTQSPTHLIKTRGQQATLRCSPISGHTSVYWYQQALGLGLQFLLWYDEGEERNRGNFPPRFSGRQFPNYSSELNVNALELEDSALYLCASSWGSGPTSGNTIYFGEGSWLTVV.

This chain links TRBV7-6 with TRBJ1-4; D unresolved. The CDR3 is made up of 13 amino acids. V gave up 4 bases and J gave up 5 bases, with 8 bases separating them. Germline loops: CDR1 SGHVS, CDR2 FNYEAQ. CDR3 protein: CASSWSLNEKLFF. In DNA form, the CDR3 reads TGTGCCAGCAGCTGGTCTCTAAATGAAAAACTGTTTTTT.

This clone was seen more than once but under ten times. DNA for the CDR3: TGCGCCAGCAGCCAGAGACAGGGAGGGGGCACAGATACGCAGTATTTT. It translates to CASSQRQGGGTDTQYF. The chain combines TRBV4-1 with TRBJ2-3; either TRBD1 or TRBD2 may supply D (7 bases each). V was clipped by 3 bases and J by 1 base, with 14 bases between them. Germline CDR1 and CDR2: MGHRA and YSYEKL. The length of the CDR3 is 16 residues.

This clone was counted only a few times. This chain joins TRBV11-3 and TRBJ2-2; D is uncertain. This CDR3 has 11 residues. The V end lost 6 bases, the J end lost 5 bases, and 4 bases lay between the germline ends. CDR1 and CDR2 (germline): SGHNT, YENEEA. CDR3 nucleotide sequence: TGTGCCAGCAGATCTACCGGGGAGCTGTTTTTT. It codes for CASRSTGELFF.

This clone has a handful of counts. This rearrangement joins TRBV9 to TRBJ2-7; D may correspond to TRBD1 or TRBD2 (5 bases each). Between the trimmed V and J ends, which lost 7 bases and 4 bases, there was a span of 18 bases. The CDR3 is 14 residues long. Germline V gene sequence: CDR1 SGDLS, CDR2 YYNGEE. The CDR3 bases are TGTGCCAGCTGGGGACCGAAGAATGGGTACGAGCAGTACTTC. It yields the protein CASWGPKNGYEQYF.

The genes are TRBV27 and TRBJ1-1; D may be TRBD1 (5 bases). The CDR3 has 13 residues. From germline, CDR1 is MNHEY and CDR2 SMNVEV (reference sequence). V dropped 5 bases and J dropped 6 bases, with 13 bases sitting between them. CDR3 bases: TGTGCCAGCAGTATCCTACAGGCCTCTGAAGCTTTCTTT. Its protein is CASSILQASEAFF.

The rearrangement joins TRBV7-8 to TRBJ2-1; D is unclear. Per the germline V gene, CDR1 is SGHVS and CDR2 is FQNEAQ. The CDR3 runs to 15 residues. V was cut by 2 bases and J by 0 bases, with 8 bases left in between. CDR3 nucleotide sequence: TGTGCCAGCAGCTTATTTGGGCGCTCCTACAATGAGCAGTTCTTC. Its protein is CASSLFGRSYNEQFF.

V usage is TRBV4-1 and J usage is TRBJ2-2; 10 nucleotides align to TRBD1. The CDR3 spans 15 residues. The J segment lost 5 bases and the V segment lost 1 base, leaving 1 base of the junction unmatched. Germline V lookup: CDR1 MGHRA, CDR2 YSYEKL. This CDR3 is CASSQGQGATGELFF. CDR3 DNA sequence: TGCGCCAGCAGCCAAGGACAGGGGGCGACCGGGGAGCTGTTTTTT.